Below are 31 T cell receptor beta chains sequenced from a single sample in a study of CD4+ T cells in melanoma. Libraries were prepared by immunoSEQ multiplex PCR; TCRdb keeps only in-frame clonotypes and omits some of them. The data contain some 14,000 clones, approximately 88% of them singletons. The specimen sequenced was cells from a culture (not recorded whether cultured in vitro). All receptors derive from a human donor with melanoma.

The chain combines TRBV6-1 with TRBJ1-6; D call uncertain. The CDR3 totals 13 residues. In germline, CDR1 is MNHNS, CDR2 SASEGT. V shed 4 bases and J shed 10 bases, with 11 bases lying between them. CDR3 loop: CASSAPVSSPLHF. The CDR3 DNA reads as TGTGCCAGCAGTGCCCCAGTTAGCTCACCCCTCCACTTT.

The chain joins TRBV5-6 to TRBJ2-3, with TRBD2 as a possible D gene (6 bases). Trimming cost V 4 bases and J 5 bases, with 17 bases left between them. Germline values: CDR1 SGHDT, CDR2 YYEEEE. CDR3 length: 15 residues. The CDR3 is CASSPLWGVGDTQYF. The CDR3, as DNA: TGTGCCAGCAGCCCCCTTTGGGGGGTGGGAGATACGCAGTATTTT.

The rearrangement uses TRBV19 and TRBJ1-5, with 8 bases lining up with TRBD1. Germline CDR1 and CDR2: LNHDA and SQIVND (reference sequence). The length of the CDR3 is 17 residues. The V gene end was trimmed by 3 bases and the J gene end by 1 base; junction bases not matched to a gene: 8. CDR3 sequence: CASSIFGQGLSNQPQHF. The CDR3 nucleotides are TGTGCCAGTAGTATCTTCGGACAGGGCTTAAGCAATCAGCCCCAGCATTTT. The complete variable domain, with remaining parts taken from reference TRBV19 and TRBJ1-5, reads DGGITQSPKYLFRKEGQNVTLSCEQNLNHDAMYWYRQDPGQGLRLIYYSQIVNDFQKGDIAEGYSVSREKKESFPLTVTSAQKNPTAFYLCASSIFGQGLSNQPQHFGDGTRLSIL.

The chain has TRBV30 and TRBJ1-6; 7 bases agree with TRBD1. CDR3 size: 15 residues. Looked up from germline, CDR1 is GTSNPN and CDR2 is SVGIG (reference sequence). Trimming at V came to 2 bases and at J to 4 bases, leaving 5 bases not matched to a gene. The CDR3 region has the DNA TGTGCCTGGAGTAAGCCGGGACAGTATAATTCACCCCTCCACTTT. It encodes CAWSKPGQYNSPLHF.

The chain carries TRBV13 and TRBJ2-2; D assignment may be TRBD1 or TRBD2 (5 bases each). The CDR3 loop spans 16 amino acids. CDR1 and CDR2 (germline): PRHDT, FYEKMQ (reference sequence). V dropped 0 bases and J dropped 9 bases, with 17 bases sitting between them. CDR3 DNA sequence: TGTGCCAGCAGCTTAGGCACGGGGACCCCCGGCAGGGAGCTGTTTTTT. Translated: CASSLGTGTPGRELFF.

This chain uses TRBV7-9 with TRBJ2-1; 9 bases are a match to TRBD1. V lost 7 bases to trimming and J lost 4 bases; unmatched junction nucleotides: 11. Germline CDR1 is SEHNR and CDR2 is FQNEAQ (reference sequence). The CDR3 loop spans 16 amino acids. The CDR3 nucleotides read TGTGCCAGCACCCCCATAGGACAGGGGCTTTACAATGAGCAGTTCTTC. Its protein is CASTPIGQGLYNEQFF.

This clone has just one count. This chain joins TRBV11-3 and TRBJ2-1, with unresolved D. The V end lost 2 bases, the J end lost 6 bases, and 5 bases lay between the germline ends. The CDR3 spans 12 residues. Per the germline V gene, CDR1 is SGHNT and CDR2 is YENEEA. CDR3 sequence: CASSLRSNEQFF. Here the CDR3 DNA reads TGTGCCAGCAGCTTACGATCCAATGAGCAGTTCTTC.

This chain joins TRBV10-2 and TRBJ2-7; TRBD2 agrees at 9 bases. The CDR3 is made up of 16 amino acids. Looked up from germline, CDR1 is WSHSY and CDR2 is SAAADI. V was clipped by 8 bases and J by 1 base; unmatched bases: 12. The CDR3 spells CASSGGVAGASYEQYF. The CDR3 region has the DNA TGCGCCAGCTCGGGAGGAGTAGCGGGGGCATCCTACGAGCAGTACTTC.

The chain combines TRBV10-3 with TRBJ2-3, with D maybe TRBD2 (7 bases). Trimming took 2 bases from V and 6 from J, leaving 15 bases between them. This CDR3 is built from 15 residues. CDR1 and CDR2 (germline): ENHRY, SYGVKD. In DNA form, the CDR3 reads TGTGCCATCAGTGAGGTCACCGGGGGGCCGGATACGCAGTATTTT. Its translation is CAISEVTGGPDTQYF.

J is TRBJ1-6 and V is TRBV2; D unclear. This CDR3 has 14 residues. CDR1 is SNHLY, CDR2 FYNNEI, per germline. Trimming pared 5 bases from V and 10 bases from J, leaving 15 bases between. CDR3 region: CASSLAEHSSPLHF. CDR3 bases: TGTGCCAGCAGTCTCGCGGAGCATAGCTCACCCCTCCACTTT.

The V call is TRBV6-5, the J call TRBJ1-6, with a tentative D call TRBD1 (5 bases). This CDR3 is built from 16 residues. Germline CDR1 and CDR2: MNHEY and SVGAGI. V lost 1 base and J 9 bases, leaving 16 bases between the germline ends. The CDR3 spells CASSYFSGARGSPLHF. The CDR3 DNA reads TGTGCCAGCAGTTACTTCTCCGGGGCTAGGGGTTCACCCCTCCACTTT.

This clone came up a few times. The CDR3 nucleotides are TGCGCCAGCAGCTTGGGACATGCAAAAGAGACCCAGTACTTC. Its translation: CASSLGHAKETQYF. The chain combines TRBV5-1 with TRBJ2-5; D remains unclear. This CDR3 has 14 residues. The germline V gene has CDR1 SGHRS and CDR2 YFSETQ. Trimming took 0 bases from V and 3 from J, leaving 9 bases between them.

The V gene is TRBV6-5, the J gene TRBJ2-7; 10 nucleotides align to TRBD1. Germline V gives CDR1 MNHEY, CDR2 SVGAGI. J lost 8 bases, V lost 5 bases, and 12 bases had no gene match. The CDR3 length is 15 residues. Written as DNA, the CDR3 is TGTGCCAGCAGTAATCCGGGACAGGGGCTTGTAAAGCAGTACTTC. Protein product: CASSNPGQGLVKQYF.

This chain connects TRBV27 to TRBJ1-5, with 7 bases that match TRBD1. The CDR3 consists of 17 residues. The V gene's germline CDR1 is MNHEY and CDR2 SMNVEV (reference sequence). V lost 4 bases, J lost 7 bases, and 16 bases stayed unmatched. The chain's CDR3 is CASSSRQGEGVRQPQHF. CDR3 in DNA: TGTGCCAGCAGTTCGAGACAGGGCGAAGGTGTGAGGCAGCCCCAGCATTTT.

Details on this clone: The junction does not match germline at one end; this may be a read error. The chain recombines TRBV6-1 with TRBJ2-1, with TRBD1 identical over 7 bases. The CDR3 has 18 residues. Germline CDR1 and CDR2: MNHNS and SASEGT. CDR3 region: CASSKAPTGQSSYNEQFF. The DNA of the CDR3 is TGTGCCAGCAGTAAAGCACCCACGGGACAGAGCTCCTACAATGAGCAGTTCTTC.

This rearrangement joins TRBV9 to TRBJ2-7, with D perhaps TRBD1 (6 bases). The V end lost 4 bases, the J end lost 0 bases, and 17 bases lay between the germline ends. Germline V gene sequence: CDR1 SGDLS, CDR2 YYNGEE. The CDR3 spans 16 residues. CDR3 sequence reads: CASSLGLGALSYEQYF. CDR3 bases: TGTGCCAGCAGCCTAGGTCTGGGGGCCCTCTCCTACGAGCAGTACTTC.

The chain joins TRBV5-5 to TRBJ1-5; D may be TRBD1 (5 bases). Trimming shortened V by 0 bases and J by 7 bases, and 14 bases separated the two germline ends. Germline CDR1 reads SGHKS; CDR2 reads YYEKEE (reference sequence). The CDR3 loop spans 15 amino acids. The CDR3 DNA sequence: TGTGCCAGCAGCTTGGCGGACACCACGGCCCAGCCCCAGCATTTT. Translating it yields CASSLADTTAQPQHF. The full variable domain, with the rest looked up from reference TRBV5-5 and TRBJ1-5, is DAGVTQSPTHLIKTRGQQVTLRCSPISGHKSVSWYQQVLGQGPQFIFQYYEKEERGRGNFPDRFSARQFPNYSSELNVNALLLGDSALYLCASSLADTTAQPQHFGDGTRLSIL.

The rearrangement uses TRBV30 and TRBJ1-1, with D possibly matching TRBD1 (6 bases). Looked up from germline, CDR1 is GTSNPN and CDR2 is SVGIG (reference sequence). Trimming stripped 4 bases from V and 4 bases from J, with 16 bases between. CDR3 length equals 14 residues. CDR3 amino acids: CAWNRAVMGTEAFF. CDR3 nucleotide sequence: TGTGCCTGGAACAGGGCGGTCATGGGCACTGAAGCTTTCTTT.

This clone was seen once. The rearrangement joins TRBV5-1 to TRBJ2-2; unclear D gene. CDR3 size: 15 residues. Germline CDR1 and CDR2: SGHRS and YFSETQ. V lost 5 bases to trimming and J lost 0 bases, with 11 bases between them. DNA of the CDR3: TGCGCCAGCAGTTATAGCACACCGAACACCGGGGAGCTGTTTTTT. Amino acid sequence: CASSYSTPNTGELFF. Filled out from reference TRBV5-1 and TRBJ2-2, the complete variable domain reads KAGVTQTPRYLIKTRGQQVTLSCSPISGHRSVSWYQQTPGQGLQFLFEYFSETQRNKGNFPGRFSGRQFSNSRSEMNVSTLELGDSALYLCASSYSTPNTGELFFGEGSRLTVL.

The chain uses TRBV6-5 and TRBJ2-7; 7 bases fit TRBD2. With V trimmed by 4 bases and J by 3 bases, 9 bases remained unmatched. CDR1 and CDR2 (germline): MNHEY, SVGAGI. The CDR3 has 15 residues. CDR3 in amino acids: CASSSLGGPYYEQYF. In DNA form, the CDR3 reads TGTGCCAGCAGTTCCCTGGGAGGGCCTTACTACGAGCAGTACTTC.

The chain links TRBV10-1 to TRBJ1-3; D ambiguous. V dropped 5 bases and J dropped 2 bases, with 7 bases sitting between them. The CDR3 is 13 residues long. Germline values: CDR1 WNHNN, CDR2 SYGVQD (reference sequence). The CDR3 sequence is CASSLDAGNTIYF. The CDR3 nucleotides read TGCGCCAGCAGTTTGGACGCTGGAAACACCATATATTTT.

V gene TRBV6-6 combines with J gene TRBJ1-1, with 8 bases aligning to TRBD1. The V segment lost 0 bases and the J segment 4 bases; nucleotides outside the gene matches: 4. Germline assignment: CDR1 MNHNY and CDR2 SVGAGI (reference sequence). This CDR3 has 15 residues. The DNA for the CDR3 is TGTGCCAGCAGTTACTCGAATCAGGGGGCCACTGAAGCTTTCTTT. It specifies CASSYSNQGATEAFF.

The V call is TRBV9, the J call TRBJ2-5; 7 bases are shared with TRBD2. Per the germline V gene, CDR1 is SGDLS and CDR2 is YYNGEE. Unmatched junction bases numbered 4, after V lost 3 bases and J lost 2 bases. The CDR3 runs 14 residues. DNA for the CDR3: TGTGCCAGCAGCGCGGGGGGAACACAAGAGACCCAGTACTTC. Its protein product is CASSAGGTQETQYF.

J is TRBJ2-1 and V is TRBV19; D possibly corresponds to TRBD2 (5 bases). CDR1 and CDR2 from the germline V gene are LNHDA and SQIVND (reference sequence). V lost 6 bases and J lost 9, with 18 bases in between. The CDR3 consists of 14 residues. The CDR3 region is CASSPPSNRGEQFF. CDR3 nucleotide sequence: TGTGCCAGTAGCCCACCTTCAAACCGGGGTGAGCAGTTCTTC.

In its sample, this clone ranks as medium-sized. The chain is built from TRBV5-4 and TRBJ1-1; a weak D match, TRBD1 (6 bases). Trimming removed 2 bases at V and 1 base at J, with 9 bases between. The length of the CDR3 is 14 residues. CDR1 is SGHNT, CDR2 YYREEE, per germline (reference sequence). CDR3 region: CASSLQGGNTEAFF. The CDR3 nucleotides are TGTGCCAGCAGCTTACAGGGTGGGAACACTGAAGCTTTCTTT. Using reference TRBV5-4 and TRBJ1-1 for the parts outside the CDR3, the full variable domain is ETGVTQSPTHLIKTRGQQVTLRCSSQSGHNTVSWYQQALGQGPQFIFQYYREEENGRGNFPPRFSGLQFPNYSSELNVNALELDDSALYLCASSLQGGNTEAFFGQGTRLTVV.

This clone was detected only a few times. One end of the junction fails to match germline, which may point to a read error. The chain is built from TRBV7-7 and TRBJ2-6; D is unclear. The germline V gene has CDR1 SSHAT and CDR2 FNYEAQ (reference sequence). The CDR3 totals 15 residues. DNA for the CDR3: TGTGCTAGCAGTCCAAATTCTGCTGGGGCCAACGTCCTGACTTTC. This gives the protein CASSPNSAGANVLTF.

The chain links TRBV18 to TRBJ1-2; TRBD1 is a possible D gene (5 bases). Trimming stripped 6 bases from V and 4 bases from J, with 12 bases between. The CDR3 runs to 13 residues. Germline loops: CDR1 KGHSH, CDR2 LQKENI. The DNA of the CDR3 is TGTGCCAGCTCTGGGGGGACGGTCTATGGCTACACCTTC. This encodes CASSGGTVYGYTF.

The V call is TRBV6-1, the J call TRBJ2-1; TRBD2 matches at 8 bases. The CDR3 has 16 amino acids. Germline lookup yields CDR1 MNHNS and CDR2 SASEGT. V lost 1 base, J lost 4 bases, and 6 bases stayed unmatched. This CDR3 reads CASSEVAAGAYNEQFF. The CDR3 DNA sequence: TGTGCCAGCAGTGAAGTAGCAGCGGGGGCTTACAATGAGCAGTTCTTC.

DNA for the CDR3: TGCGCCAGCAGTGTGGGTCAGGGGGATGGCTACACCTTC. Translated: CASSVGQGDGYTF. The chain combines TRBV5-1 with TRBJ1-2, with 7 bases lining up with TRBD1. This CDR3 region has 13 residues. Germline lookup yields CDR1 SGHRS and CDR2 YFSETQ. Germline trimming cut 5 bases from V and 6 bases from J; bases unmatched to any gene: 7.

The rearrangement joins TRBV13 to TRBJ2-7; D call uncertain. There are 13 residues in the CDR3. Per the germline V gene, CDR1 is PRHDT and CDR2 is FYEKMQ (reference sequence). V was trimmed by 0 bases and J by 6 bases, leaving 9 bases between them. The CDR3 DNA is TGTGCCAGCAGCTTAGGCGTGGCGACCGAGCAGTACTTC. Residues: CASSLGVATEQYF.

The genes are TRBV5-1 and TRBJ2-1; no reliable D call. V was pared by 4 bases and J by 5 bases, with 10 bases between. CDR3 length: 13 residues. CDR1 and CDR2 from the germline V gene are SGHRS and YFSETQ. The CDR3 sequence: CASSDSLDNEQFF. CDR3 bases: TGCGCCAGCAGCGACTCCTTAGACAATGAGCAGTTCTTC.